The rows below give T cell receptor beta chains drawn from one sample of a study of blood T cell repertoires in COVID-19. This table comes from immunoSEQ multiplex PCR, and its TCRdb copy is limited to in-frame clones, with some not included. The sample lists 200,000 to 250,000 clones; over 80% were seen once. Sequenced input: PBMCs or T cells enriched from blood (not recorded which). These receptors were obtained from a man aged 18 to 35 with acute COVID-19. Each CDR3 is given with its conserved first and last residue. A D gene is named only where the DNA matches it firmly. Clone size appears in some rows only: once, few, many, or a class for an expanded clone.

>-|TRBD1|TRBV2|TRBJ2-5
CASSGQGAEETQYF
TGTGCCAGCAGTGGTCAGGGGGCCGAAGAGACCCAGTACTTC
>-|TRBD1|TRBV3-1/TRBV3-2|TRBJ1-2
CASSTPQGAGEGYTF
TGTGCCAGCAGCACGCCACAGGGGGCGGGTGAGGGCTACACCTTC
>-|TRBD1|TRBV5-1|TRBJ2-5
CASSLENAGGETQYF
TGCGCCAGCAGCTTGGAGAACGCAGGGGGAGAGACCCAGTACTTC
>-|-|TRBV5-1|TRBJ1-3
CASSLGTASGNTIYF
TGCGCCAGCAGCTTGGGGACAGCGTCTGGAAACACCATATATTTT
>once|TRBD1|TRBV4-3|TRBJ1-6
CASSQGDSNSPLHF
TGCGCCAGCAGCCAAGGGGACAGTAATTCACCCCTCCACTTT
>-|TRBD1|TRBV11-3|TRBJ2-7
CASSFDRGGEQYF
TGTGCCAGCAGCTTTGACAGGGGAGGCGAGCAGTACTTC
>-|TRBD1|TRBV7-2|TRBJ1-1
CASSLGWDRMNTEAFF
TGTGCCAGCAGCTTAGGTTGGGACAGGATGAACACTGAAGCTTTCTTT
>-|TRBD1|TRBV6-5|TRBJ1-4
CASRGQGISNEKLFF
TGTGCCAGCAGGGGACAGGGAATCTCCAATGAAAAACTGTTTTTT
>few|TRBD1|TRBV28|TRBJ1-2
CASSPAGTGLLYGYTF
TGTGCCAGCAGTCCCGCGGGGACAGGGCTTCTTTATGGCTACACCTTC
>-|TRBD2|TRBV7-2|TRBJ2-7
CASSPPGAGGKAYEQYF
TGTGCCAGCAGCCCGCCAGGAGCGGGAGGGAAGGCCTACGAGCAGTACTTC
>-|-|TRBV12-2|TRBJ1-2
CASRSTPQVLADYGYTF
TGTGCAAGTCGTTCCACCCCCCAGGTTTTGGCTGACTATGGCTACACCTTC
>-|TRBD1|TRBV28|TRBJ1-2
CASRPGGTGVVYGYTF
TGTGCCAGCAGGCCAGGAGGTACAGGGGTTGTCTATGGCTACACCTTC
>-|TRBD1|TRBV5-1|TRBJ1-1
CASSRTGGKGSTEAFF
TGCGCCAGCAGCAGGACAGGGGGCAAAGGGAGCACTGAAGCTTTCTTT
>-|TRBD2|TRBV3-1/TRBV3-2|TRBJ2-1
CASSQVRGLAGPYNEQFF
TGTGCCAGCAGCCAAGTGAGGGGACTAGCGGGCCCCTACAATGAGCAGTTCTTC
>-|-|TRBV13|TRBJ2-7
CASSFTHRRGFYEQYF
TGTGCCAGCAGCTTTACCCACCGAAGGGGTTTCTACGAGCAGTACTTC
>once|-|TRBV30|TRBJ1-4
CAWSDTSEKLFF
TGTGCCTGGAGTGACACCAGTGAAAAACTGTTTTTT
>-|-|TRBV7-9|TRBJ2-3
CAARSTVTDTQYF
TGTGCCGCACGGTCTACAGTCACAGATACGCAGTATTTT
>-|-|TRBV19|TRBJ1-5
CASAATSNQPQHF
TGTGCCAGCGCAGCGACTAGCAATCAGCCCCAGCATTTT
>once|-|TRBV2|TRBJ2-3
CASLGDRFSTDTQYF
TGTGCCAGCTTGGGCGACAGATTTAGCACAGATACGCAGTATTTT
>-|TRBD2|TRBV19|TRBJ2-6
CASSPSGSSGANVLTF
TGTGCCAGTAGCCCTAGCGGGAGTTCTGGGGCCAACGTCCTGACTTTC
>-|TRBD1|TRBV28|TRBJ1-2
CASSLVVSDRGRIDYTF
TGTGCCAGCAGTTTGGTCGTTTCTGACAGGGGAAGGATCGACTACACCTTC
>-|TRBD1|TRBV6-4|TRBJ2-3
CASSADWTGLTDTQYF
TGTGCCAGCAGTGCCGATTGGACAGGGTTAACAGATACGCAGTATTTT
>-|-|TRBV7-2|TRBJ2-7
CASSLVGQAYEQYF
TGTGCCAGCAGCTTAGTAGGTCAGGCATACGAGCAGTACTTC
>-|TRBD1|TRBV19|TRBJ2-3
CASTQGPGQGVSDTQYF
TGTGCCAGTACCCAGGGCCCGGGACAGGGAGTTTCGGATACGCAGTATTTT
>once|TRBD1|TRBV4-1|TRBJ1-1
CASSLGQGNAEAFF
TGCGCCAGCAGCCTGGGACAGGGAAACGCTGAAGCTTTCTTT
>-|-|TRBV4-1|TRBJ2-1
CASSQVDLGLTYNEQFF
TGCGCCAGCAGCCAAGTAGACCTCGGACTCACTTACAATGAGCAGTTCTTC
>-|TRBD2|TRBV2|TRBJ2-5
CASRGKSSGSTQYF
TGTGCCAGCAGGGGTAAATCTAGCGGGAGTACCCAGTACTTC
>once|-|TRBV14|TRBJ2-7
CASSQDLGEEQYF
TGTGCCAGCAGCCAAGATCTAGGGGAAGAGCAGTACTTC
>-|-|TRBV6-1|TRBJ2-7
CASSDGQSYEQYF
TGTGCCAGCAGTGACGGACAATCCTACGAGCAGTACTTC
>-|-|TRBV27|TRBJ2-7
CASSLLGGPSSYEQYF
TGTGCCAGCAGTTTACTGGGGGGACCCTCCTCCTACGAGCAGTACTTC
>-|TRBD1|TRBV5-1|TRBJ2-6
CASSPLRQGDSGANVLTF
TGCGCCAGCAGCCCCCTCCGACAGGGGGACTCTGGGGCCAACGTCCTGACTTTC
>once|-|TRBV28|TRBJ2-3
CASSLPPISASRNTDTQYF
TGTGCCAGCAGTTTACCCCCTATCTCGGCTAGTCGGAATACAGATACGCAGTATTTT
>-|-|TRBV23-1|TRBJ1-5
CASSQSQQGPYSNQPQHF
TGCGCCAGCAGTCAATCCCAGCAGGGCCCCTATAGCAATCAGCCCCAGCATTTT
>-|-|TRBV29-1|TRBJ1-1
CSVCVEMNTEAFF
TGCAGCGTTTGCGTGGAGATGAACACTGAAGCTTTCTTT
>-|-|TRBV28|TRBJ2-2
CASSPSGVGSLGSTGELFF
TGTGCCAGCAGTCCCAGCGGCGTCGGGAGTCTTGGAAGCACCGGGGAGCTGTTTTTT
>-|TRBD1|TRBV19|TRBJ1-5
CASSPDRVGNQPQHF
TGTGCCAGTAGTCCTGACAGGGTTGGCAATCAGCCCCAGCATTTT
>-|-|TRBV9|TRBJ2-5
CASSAGPGQAQETQYF
TGTGCCAGCAGCGCCGGACCGGGACAAGCCCAAGAGACCCAGTACTTC
>few|-|TRBV4-3|TRBJ1-4
CASSRRPSQGGLFF
TGCGCCAGCAGTCGACGGCCCTCCCAAGGGGGACTGTTTTTT
>once|TRBD2|TRBV3-1/TRBV3-2|TRBJ2-1
CASSQSLGTSGGSLNEQFF
TGTGCCAGCAGCCAATCCCTAGGGACTAGCGGAGGGAGCCTCAATGAGCAGTTCTTC
>-|-|TRBV10-3|TRBJ2-3
CAISDNAGEDTQYF
TGTGCCATCAGTGATAACGCAGGGGAAGATACGCAGTATTTT
>-|-|TRBV27|TRBJ2-7
CASSLQGTYEQYF
TGTGCCAGCAGTTTACAGGGTACCTACGAGCAGTACTTC
>-|-|TRBV3-1/TRBV3-2|TRBJ1-2
CASSQGSGDGYTF
TGTGCCAGCAGCCAAGGGTCCGGGGATGGCTACACCTTC
>-|-|TRBV11-2|TRBJ1-2
CASSRSQGDYGYTF
TGTGCCAGCAGCCGGTCTCAGGGCGACTATGGCTACACCTTC
>few|-|TRBV6-5|TRBJ1-6
CASMRRGSPLHF
TGTGCCAGCATGCGACGGGGTTCACCCCTCCACTTT
>-|-|TRBV4-3|TRBJ1-2
CASSQDWGVGYTF
TGCGCCAGCAGCCAAGATTGGGGGGTAGGCTACACCTTC
>-|-|TRBV28|TRBJ2-7
CASRKGQSWGSYEQYF
TGTGCCAGCAGGAAAGGACAGTCTTGGGGTTCCTACGAGCAGTACTTC
>few|TRBD2|TRBV5-1|TRBJ2-7
CASTILAGGGYEQYF
TGCGCCAGCACCATACTAGCGGGAGGGGGTTACGAGCAGTACTTC
>-|-|TRBV5-4|TRBJ2-7
CASSFSGSVEQQYF
TGTGCCAGCAGCTTCTCAGGATCCGTCGAGCAGCAGTACTTC
>-|-|TRBV28|TRBJ2-3
CASTSLLWTSTDTQYF
TGTGCCAGCACCTCGCTTCTATGGACTAGCACAGATACGCAGTATTTT
>-|TRBD1|TRBV19|TRBJ1-4
CASSTNRDRVGDEKLFF
TGTGCCAGTAGTACCAACCGGGACAGGGTTGGGGATGAAAAACTGTTTTTT
>few|-|TRBV11-3|TRBJ1-1
CASSLSGANTEAFF
TGTGCCAGCAGCTTATCAGGGGCGAACACTGAAGCTTTCTTT
>-|TRBD1|TRBV7-3|TRBJ2-1
CASSVGTGAGDEQFF
TGTGCCAGCAGCGTTGGGACAGGGGCAGGGGATGAGCAGTTCTTC
>-|TRBD1|TRBV11-3|TRBJ2-4
CASSLGPPDRVAKNIQYF
TGTGCCAGCAGCTTAGGACCACCGGACAGGGTAGCCAAAAACATTCAGTACTTC